The rows below give T cell receptor beta chains drawn from one sample of a study of Graves' ophthalmopathy and Graves' hyperthyroidism. In TCRdb, the multiplex PCR reads were re-called with MiXCR into one record per CDR3 protein. The data show about 740,000 distinct CDR3 sequences, with roughly 40% seen just once and less than 55% held by the top ten. Sequencing input: peripheral blood. The receptors stem from an adult man with Graves' ophthalmopathy. Each CDR3 is given without its conserved first and last residue.

CDR3 length: 13
J gene: TRBJ2-7
V gene: TRBV5-4
CDR3 protein: ASSLEPSGRGEQY

CDR3 length: 13
J gene: TRBJ1-6
V gene: TRBV10-3
CDR3 protein: AIQGASIGGSPLH

CDR3 length: 13
J gene: TRBJ1-4
V gene: TRBV20-1
CDR3 protein: SARDLGQNNEKLF

CDR3 length: 11
J gene: TRBJ1-2
V gene: TRBV7-3
CDR3 protein: ASSPWDSYGYT

CDR3 length: 13
J gene: TRBJ2-5
V gene: TRBV7-2
CDR3 protein: ASSLVLQGAKTQY

CDR3 length: 13
J gene: TRBJ2-2
V gene: TRBV7-9
CDR3 protein: ASSLYTSNTGELF

CDR3 length: 13
J gene: TRBJ2-6
V gene: TRBV13
CDR3 protein: ASSFKGSGANVLT

CDR3 length: 13
J gene: TRBJ1-6
V gene: TRBV29-1
CDR3 protein: SVATGQGMNSPLH

CDR3 length: 12
J gene: TRBJ1-1
V gene: TRBV7-3
CDR3 protein: ASSLSTGSTEAF

CDR3 length: 12
J gene: TRBJ2-7
V gene: TRBV7-2
CDR3 protein: ASSLEWGPREQY

CDR3 length: 11
J gene: TRBJ1-2
V gene: TRBV10-3
CDR3 protein: ASTKRGSGGYT

CDR3 length: 9
J gene: TRBJ2-5
V gene: TRBV10-3
CDR3 protein: AAGRPETQY

CDR3 length: 12
J gene: TRBJ2-7
V gene: TRBV5-6
CDR3 protein: ASSPGTALRGQY

CDR3 length: 12
J gene: TRBJ1-1
V gene: TRBV5-1
CDR3 protein: ASSTGQGNTEAF

CDR3 length: 14
J gene: TRBJ2-5
V gene: TRBV7-8
CDR3 protein: ASSLRPTGGKETQY

CDR3 length: 12
J gene: TRBJ2-2
V gene: TRBV25-1
CDR3 protein: ARLVLVNTGELF

CDR3 length: 11
J gene: TRBJ1-2
V gene: TRBV20-1
CDR3 protein: SAPKGFIYGYT

CDR3 length: 12
J gene: TRBJ1-5
V gene: TRBV2
CDR3 protein: ASSKEQSLQPQH

CDR3 length: 10
J gene: TRBJ2-7
V gene: TRBV29-1
CDR3 protein: SVERNAYEQY

CDR3 length: 12
J gene: TRBJ2-7
V gene: TRBV10-2
CDR3 protein: ASSYGQEAPEQY

CDR3 length: 11
J gene: TRBJ1-1
V gene: TRBV25-1
CDR3 protein: ASVVGLGTEAF

CDR3 length: 13
J gene: .
V gene: TRBV20-1
CDR3 protein: SARDGAGGRYEQY

CDR3 length: 13
J gene: TRBJ1-3
V gene: TRBV7-8
CDR3 protein: ASSKTGADGNTIY

CDR3 length: 16
J gene: TRBJ2-4
V gene: TRBV11-1
CDR3 protein: ASSLAWLAGGPANIQY

CDR3 length: 10
J gene: TRBJ1-1
V gene: TRBV20-1
CDR3 protein: SASPFGAEAF

CDR3 length: 13
J gene: TRBJ2-5
V gene: TRBV7-9
CDR3 protein: ASSFRDREAETQY

CDR3 length: 14
J gene: TRBJ1-1
V gene: TRBV29-1
CDR3 protein: SVDWQGADSNTEAF

CDR3 length: 12
J gene: TRBJ2-7
V gene: TRBV6-5
CDR3 protein: ASSEDREPYEQY